The 9 T cell receptor beta chains listed next were all sequenced from one sample in a study of blood T cell repertoires in COVID-19. Sequencing was performed with immunoSEQ multiplex PCR; in TCRdb, only in-frame clones are kept and a portion is missing. Of some 270,000 clones in the sample, over 75% were seen once. The sequencing sample was made of peripheral blood. All receptors come from a woman in her 70s with acute or convalescent COVID-19.

V and J are TRBV3-1 (or the pseudogene TRBV3-2) and TRBJ2-1, with TRBD2 as a possible D gene (6 bases). The V gene lost 0 bases and the J gene lost 0 bases, with 15 bases spanning the gap. CDR1 LGHDT and CDR2 YNNKEL come from the germline V gene (reference sequence). There are 18 residues in the CDR3. CDR3 protein: CASSQDGLALSSYNEQFF. The CDR3 coding sequence is TGTGCCAGCAGCCAAGATGGCCTAGCGCTTAGCTCCTACAATGAGCAGTTCTTC.

V and J are TRBV4-1 and TRBJ2-1; 10 nucleotides agree with TRBD2. The germline gives CDR1 MGHRA, CDR2 YSYEKL. This CDR3 region has 16 residues. The V segment lost 0 bases and the J segment 7 bases; nucleotides outside the gene matches: 6. The DNA for the CDR3 is TGCGCCAGCAGCCAAGACTTGACTAGCGGGTGGAATGAGCAGTTCTTC. Residues: CASSQDLTSGWNEQFF.

The chain joins TRBV6-2 or TRBV6-3 to TRBJ1-2, with TRBD1 identical over 9 bases. In germline, CDR1 is MNHEY, CDR2 SVGEGT. V was pared by 0 bases and J by 4 bases, with 3 bases of the junction left unmatched. There are 15 residues in the CDR3. CDR3 nucleotides: TGTGCCAGCAGTTACTCTCGGGGACAGGGCTATGGCTACACCTTC. This codes for CASSYSRGQGYGYTF.

This clone was found a few times. The chain carries TRBV19 and TRBJ1-1; D ambiguous. V was clipped by 4 bases and J by 1 base, with 4 bases between them. Germline CDR1 is LNHDA and CDR2 is SQIVND (reference sequence). The CDR3 is 12 amino acids. CDR3 amino acids: CASSRANTEAFF. DNA for the CDR3: TGTGCCAGTAGTAGGGCGAACACTGAAGCTTTCTTT.

The chain couples TRBV5-1 to TRBJ2-3, with D possibly TRBD2 on 6 matching bases. Trimming shortened V by 4 bases and J by 0 bases, and 15 bases separated the two germline ends. The CDR3 sequence is 16 residues long. From germline, CDR1 is SGHRS and CDR2 YFSETQ. The CDR3 bases are TGCGCCAGCAGCCATTCACTGGCGGGGAGCACAGATACGCAGTATTTT. Its translation is CASSHSLAGSTDTQYF.

This sequence joins TRBV5-1 and TRBJ2-3; TRBD1 matches at 7 bases. CDR3 length: 16 residues. V lost 0 bases and J lost 1; bases outside the gene matches: 5. The germline CDR1 and CDR2 sequences are SGHRS and YFSETQ. The CDR3 region is CASSLGGGAGTDTQYF. CDR3 sequence (DNA): TGCGCCAGCAGCTTGGGAGGGGGCGCGGGCACAGATACGCAGTATTTT.

The J gene is TRBJ2-7, the V gene TRBV30; 7 bases map to TRBD1. The CDR3 spans 14 residues. Germline lookup yields CDR1 GTSNPN and CDR2 SVGIG (reference sequence). Trimming cost V 4 bases and J 4 bases; bases outside gene matches: 10. Here the CDR3 reads CAWKGDSLGYEQYF. The CDR3 DNA follows: TGTGCCTGGAAGGGGGACAGCTTAGGGTACGAGCAGTACTTC.

This chain uses TRBV5-1 with TRBJ2-3; perhaps TRBD2 as D (6 bases). Germline CDR1 reads SGHRS; CDR2 reads YFSETQ. V lost 0 bases, J lost 4 bases, and 9 bases lay in between. CDR3 length: 14 amino acids. CDR3 in DNA: TGCGCCAGCAGCTTGGTCCCGGGGGCAGATACGCAGTATTTT. This encodes CASSLVPGADTQYF.

This chain connects TRBV5-5 to TRBJ1-4, with TRBD1 as a possible D gene (5 bases). Germline CDR1 is SGHKS and CDR2 is YYEKEE (reference sequence). CDR3 size: 16 residues. V lost 4 bases, J lost 0 bases, and 13 bases lay in between. CDR3 nucleotide sequence: TGTGCCAGCAGCGCAGGGCGTACTGCAACTAATGAAAAACTGTTTTTT. Residues: CASSAGRTATNEKLFF.